This record looks at one TCR beta chain sequence and its context. As yet, its antigen is unknown. The sample belongs to a study of cytomegalovirus exposure and HLA in healthy donors. Study background: About 85 million unique TCRs from HLA-typed donors were held in an early release of data. General observations from the study: What a later analysis reportedly showed was that an Asian-associated ancestry cluster had fewer N-insertions than the approximately 700-donor mean. In a later analysis, a missense DCLRE1C variant was linked to TCR beta V- and J-gene trimming.

This CDR3 comprises 10 residues. Germline CDR1 is SGHNT and CDR2 is YYREEE (reference sequence). Deletions cut 9 bases from V and 6 bases from J, with 9 bases between. PCR primers comprised 60 Vbeta and 13 Jbeta primers. The repertoire was sequenced with immunoSEQ multiplex PCR; TCRdb's copy has only in-frame clones and lacks some. This sample carries about 150,000 clones, 65% to 75% of them seen once, and the ten largest clones take approximately 3%. Input material: PBMCs. This clonotype originated in a man aged 18 to 29 in good health and CMV-seronegative. The chain employs TRBV5-4 and TRBJ1-2, with a possible D match to TRBD1 (6 bases). The CDR3 spells CATGENGYTF. CDR3 in DNA: TGTGCCACAGGGGAAAATGGCTACACCTTC.